This section outlines one T cell receptor (beta chain) sequence together with its context. One junction end disagrees with the germline gene, perhaps due to a read error. This specimen belongs to a study of blood T cell repertoires in COVID-19. Turning to the study itself: Samples of COVID-19 (acute and convalescent) were obtained from the United States, Italy and Spain.

Patients from Seattle were sampled longitudinally, starting during active infection. Authors' data handling: Nucleated cell counts were estimated from reference gene primer amplification. Produced via immunoSEQ multiplex PCR; TCRdb's table is partial and in-frame only. V, J and clone size were drawn from that table, and D and trimming were deduced from the DNA. The sample has 150,000 to 200,000 clones, around 83% seen once; the top ten hold under 10%. Germline V gene sequence: CDR1 SGHTA, CDR2 FQGNSA. This CDR3 spans 12 amino acids. Sequencing input: peripheral blood. The chain employs TRBV7-2 and TRBJ1-2, with 11 bases that match TRBD1. The TCR sequence derives from a woman between 65 and 79 years old with COVID-19, enrolled during active disease. The CDR3 DNA follows: TGTGCCAGCAGCCTTGGACAGGGGGCGGGCAAGTTC. Encoded protein: CASSLGQGAGKF. The complete variable domain, with remaining parts taken from reference TRBV7-2 and TRBJ1-2, reads GAGVSQSPSNKVTEKGKDVELRCDPISGHTALYWYRQSLGQGLEFLIYFQGNSAPDKSGLPSDRFSAERTGGSVSTLTIQRTQQEDSAVYLCASSLGQGAGKFGSGTRLTVV.